This TCR beta chain came from a study of shared clonotypes between healthy human individuals. Within Nashville, Tennessee resided all donors, each a Caucasian adult. The CDR3 extends over 14 amino acids. The junction had 1 base not matched to a gene; V was cut back by 3 bases and J by 3 bases. CDR1 and CDR2 from the germline V gene are SGHNT and YYREEE (reference sequence). Deep-level running was used for the assay. Measured with immunoSEQ multiplex PCR; TCRdb has only the in-frame clones, and not every one. This table holds 2 million to 2.5 million clones, around 95% found once. The sample consisted of naive CD4+ T cells sorted from blood. Subset reported: CD45RA+ positively selected. This sequence joins TRBV5-4 and TRBJ2-5; 11 bases agree with TRBD2. The receptor's source is a man between 18 and 35 years old in good health. In DNA, the CDR3 is TGTGCCAGCAGCTCACTAGCGGGGGAAGAGACCCAGTACTTC. Protein: CASSSLAGEETQYF.